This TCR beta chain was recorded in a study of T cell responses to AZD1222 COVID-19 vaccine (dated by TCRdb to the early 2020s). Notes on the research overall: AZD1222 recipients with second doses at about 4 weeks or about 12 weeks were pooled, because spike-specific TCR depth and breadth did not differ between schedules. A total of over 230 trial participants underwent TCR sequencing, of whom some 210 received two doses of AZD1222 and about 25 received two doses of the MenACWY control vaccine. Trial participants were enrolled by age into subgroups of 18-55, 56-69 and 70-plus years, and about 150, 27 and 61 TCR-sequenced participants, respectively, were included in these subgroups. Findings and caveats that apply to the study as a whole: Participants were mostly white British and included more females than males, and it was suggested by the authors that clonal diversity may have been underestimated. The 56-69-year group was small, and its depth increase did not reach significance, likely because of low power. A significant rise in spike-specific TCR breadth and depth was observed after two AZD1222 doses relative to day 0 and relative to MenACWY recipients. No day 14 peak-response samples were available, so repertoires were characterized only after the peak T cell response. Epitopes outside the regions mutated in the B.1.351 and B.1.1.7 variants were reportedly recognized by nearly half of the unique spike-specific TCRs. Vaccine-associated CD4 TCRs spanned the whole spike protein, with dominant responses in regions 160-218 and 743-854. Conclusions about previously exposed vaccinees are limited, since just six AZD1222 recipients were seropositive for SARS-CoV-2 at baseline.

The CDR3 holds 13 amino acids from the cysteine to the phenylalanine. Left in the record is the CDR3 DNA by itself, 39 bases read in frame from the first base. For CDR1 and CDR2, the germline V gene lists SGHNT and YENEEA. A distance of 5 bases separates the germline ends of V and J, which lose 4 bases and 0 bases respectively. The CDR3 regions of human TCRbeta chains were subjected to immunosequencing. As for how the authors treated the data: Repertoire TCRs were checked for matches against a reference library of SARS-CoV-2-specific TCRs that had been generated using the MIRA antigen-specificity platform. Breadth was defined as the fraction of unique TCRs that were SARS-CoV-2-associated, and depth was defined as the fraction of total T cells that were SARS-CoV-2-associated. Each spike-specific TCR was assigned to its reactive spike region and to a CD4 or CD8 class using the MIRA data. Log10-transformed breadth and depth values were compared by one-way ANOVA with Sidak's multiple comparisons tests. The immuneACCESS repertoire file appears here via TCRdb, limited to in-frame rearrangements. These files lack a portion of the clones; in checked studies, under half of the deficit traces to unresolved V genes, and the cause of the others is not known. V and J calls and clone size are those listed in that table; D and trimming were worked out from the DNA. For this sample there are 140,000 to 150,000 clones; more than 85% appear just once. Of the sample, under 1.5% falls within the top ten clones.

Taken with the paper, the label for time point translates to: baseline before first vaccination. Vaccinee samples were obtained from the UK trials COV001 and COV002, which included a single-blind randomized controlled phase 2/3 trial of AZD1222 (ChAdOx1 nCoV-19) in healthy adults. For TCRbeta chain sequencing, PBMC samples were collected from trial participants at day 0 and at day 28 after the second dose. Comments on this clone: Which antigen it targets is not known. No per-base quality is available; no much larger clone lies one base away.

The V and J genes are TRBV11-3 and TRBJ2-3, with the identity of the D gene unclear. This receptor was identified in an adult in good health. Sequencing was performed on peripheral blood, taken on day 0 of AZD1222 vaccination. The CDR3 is CASSSASTDTQYF. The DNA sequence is TGTGCCAGCAGCTCCGCTAGCACAGATACGCAGTATTTT. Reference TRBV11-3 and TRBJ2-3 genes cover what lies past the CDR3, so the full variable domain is EAGVVQSPRYKIIEKKQPVAFWCNPISGHNTLYWYLQNLGQGPELLIRYENEEAVDDSQLPKDRFSAERLKGVDSTLKIQPAELGDSAVYLCASSSASTDTQYFGPGTRLTVL.